What follows describes a single T cell receptor (beta chain). What antigen it recognizes has not been identified. The record has no base qualities; no much larger clone is one base away. The entry originates in a study of blood T cell repertoires in COVID-19 (TCRdb year 2020). Regarding the research as a whole: The collaborator samples originated in the United States, Italy and Spain and spanned the acute and convalescent phases of COVID-19. The prospective study material was composed of cDNA or gDNA derived from T cells, B-cell-depleted T cells, or PBMCs. The dataset comprised deeply sampled blood TCRbeta repertoires from subjects exposed to, actively infected with, or recovered from COVID-19. The repertoires were made available in a free public database intended to serve as a resource for research on the immune response to SARS-CoV-2. The samples were drawn from the first 160 participants of the ongoing ImmuneRACE study and from under 1,500 subjects provided by 6 global collaborators. Nearly every sample came with metadata listing a de-identified subject ID, COVID-19 status, age in years and sex. Where HLA class I and class II types were available, the types were taken from metadata supplied by the sample provider, not from assay-based typing.

Clipping removes 0 bases from V and 5 bases from J, with 11 as the unmatched junction base count. There are 18 amino acids in the CDR3, from cysteine to phenylalanine inclusive. Of all the DNA, just the CDR3 is kept, 54 bases in frame from base 1. CDR1 and CDR2 were assigned from the germline V gene as LGHNT and FRNRAP. The immunoSEQ Assay, a bias-controlled multiplex PCR, was used to amplify TCRbeta CDR3 regions from genomic DNA. The source study handled its data this way. The number of nucleated cells in each sample was estimated by amplification of reference gene primers within the assay. Sequence reads were collapsed and filtered to measure the absolute abundance of every unique TCRbeta CDR3 rearrangement. Productive Simpson clonality was computed per sample as the square root of Simpson's diversity index over productive rearrangements. The immuneACCESS repertoire file appears here via TCRdb, limited to in-frame rearrangements. These files lack a portion of the clones; in checked studies, under half of the deficit traces to unresolved V genes, and the cause of the others is not known. For V, J and clone size, that table is used; D and trimming come from the DNA. Present in this sample are 140,000 to 150,000 clones, 84% of which were seen just once. The ten largest clones add up to roughly 10% of the sample.

General findings and caveats noted by the study authors: The quantity of clinical and demographic metadata differed by source and by participant and was supplied without curation.

Each collaborating institution followed its own protocols to collect whole blood in K2EDTA tubes. For TCRbeta analysis, collaborators shipped samples in one of three forms: frozen whole blood, isolated PBMCs, or DNA extracted from either of those sample types. The V and J segments used are TRBV12-5 and TRBJ2-1, with 9 middle bases fitting TRBD1. The clonotype was recovered from a man in his fifties or sixties with active or convalescent COVID-19. The sequenced material came from peripheral blood. CDR3 sequence: CASGLVGFWGQGNNEQFF. The nucleotide sequence is given as TGTGCTAGTGGTTTGGTAGGCTTCTGGGGACAGGGAAACAATGAGCAGTTCTTC.